This T cell receptor beta chain was sequenced for a study of T-cell reconstitution after alpha-beta-depleted transplantation in children. At least ten counts were recorded for this clonotype. CDR1 is SEHNR and CDR2 is FQNEAQ in the germline V gene (reference sequence). The junction had 3 bases not matched to a gene; V was cut back by 3 bases and J by 1 base. The CDR3 sequence is 15 residues long. Preparation of the TCRbeta library involved a method that used unique molecular identifiers. From the PCR reads, TCRdb called clonotypes with MiXCR, one entry per CDR3 protein. The sample has some 200,000 distinct CDR3 sequences, 13% to 15% seen once.

The TCR was taken from a human donor who donated a stem cell graft to a child with acute lymphoblastic leukemia. This chain uses TRBV7-9 with TRBJ2-4; TRBD2 aligns across 7 bases. The sample was PBMCs from the stem cell graft donor, taken from the stem cell graft. The CDR3 coding sequence is TGTGCCAGCAGCTTCTCCGGGGGGGCCAAAAACATTCAGTACTTC. This encodes CASSFSGGAKNIQYF.